Following are 20 T cell receptor beta chains from one sample sequenced in a study of T cells in Graves' hyperthyroidism and ophthalmopathy (dated by TCRdb to the late 2010s). Library method: multiplex PCR. The instrument was an Illumina HiSeq 2000. Amplification of TCR beta CDR3 regions was carried out from RNA transcripts. The first round of RT-PCR for the TCR CDR3 was performed with the HTBI primer set and the Qiagen OneStep RT-PCR kit. The raw public data were reprocessed by TCRdb itself: fastp quality trimming at Q25, MiXCR clonotype calling, in-frame beta chains only. Rows are unified per CDR3 protein, each entry keeping the most common DNA and genes. This sample has 650,000 to 850,000 distinct CDR3 sequences in its table, and about 19% of those were observed once. The ten largest make up roughly 17% of the sample. Sequenced material: blood. The receptors were gathered from a woman in her forties or fifties with Graves' hyperthyroidism that later progressed to Graves' ophthalmopathy.

A word on this clonotype: This may be a read error: a much more frequent sequence differs by one nucleotide. The chain carries TRBV6-6 and TRBJ1-1; maybe TRBD1 (5 bases). Germline CDR1 and CDR2: MNHNY and SVGAGI (reference sequence). Trimming took 5 bases from V and 0 from J, leaving 19 bases between them. The length of the CDR3 is 17 residues. CDR3 sequence (DNA): TGTGCCAGCAGTAAGATACCCGGGACGGCAGTGAACACTGAAGCTTTCTTT. It codes for CASSKIPGTAVNTEAFF.

This clonotype was detected only a few times. CDR3 in amino acids: CAWRNEGARREKLFF. Here the CDR3 DNA reads TGTGCCTGGAGGAATGAGGGGGCGAGGAGAGAAAAACTGTTTTTT. The V gene is TRBV30, the J gene TRBJ1-4; 7 bases align to TRBD1. Germline V gene sequence: CDR1 GTSNPN, CDR2 SVGIG (reference sequence). Trimming at V came to 3 bases and at J to 8 bases, leaving 12 bases not matched to a gene. CDR3 size: 15 residues.

In its sample, this clonotype was seen many times. The gene calls are TRBV3-1 and TRBJ2-1; D is unclear. CDR3 size: 13 residues. Trimming pared 4 bases from V and 4 bases from J, leaving 8 bases between. CDR1 LGHDT and CDR2 YNNKEL come from the germline V gene (reference sequence). The CDR3 reads CASSPSWYNEQFF. CDR3 sequence (DNA): TGTGCCAGCAGCCCTTCCTGGTACAATGAGCAGTTCTTC.

This clonotype occurred many times. The chain couples TRBV12-3 or TRBV12-4 to TRBJ2-1; no clear D. V dropped 4 bases and J dropped 0 bases, with 13 bases sitting between them. The CDR3 has 16 residues. The CDR3 coding sequence is TGTGCCAGCAGTTCCTCTCCCCGGAGCTCCTACAATGAGCAGTTCTTC. Its translation is CASSSSPRSSYNEQFF.

This clonotype was recorded at least ten times. The CDR3 DNA sequence: TGTGCCAGCAGTTTAGCACAGGGCAGTCAGCCCCAGCATTTT. Translated: CASSLAQGSQPQHF. V and J are TRBV27 and TRBJ1-5; TRBD1 might be the D (6 bases). CDR1 MNHEY and CDR2 SMNVEV come from the germline V gene (reference sequence). The CDR3 extends over 14 amino acids. V dropped 2 bases and J dropped 6 bases, with 11 bases sitting between them.

CDR3 sequence: CASRPGGAGTEAFF. CDR3 DNA: TGTGCCAGTCGTCCCGGGGGCGCGGGCACTGAAGCTTTCTTT. The rearrangement uses TRBV19 and TRBJ1-1, with D tentatively TRBD1 (6 bases). Germline V gene sequence: CDR1 LNHDA, CDR2 SQIVND (reference sequence). The CDR3 runs to 14 residues. The germline V and J ends were trimmed by 8 bases and 4 bases, with 17 bases remaining between them. The variable domain in full, with the rest retrieved from reference TRBV19 and TRBJ1-1, is DGGITQSPKYLFRKEGQNVTLSCEQNLNHDAMYWYRQDPGQGLRLIYYSQIVNDFQKGDIAEGYSVSREKKESFPLTVTSAQKNPTAFYLCASRPGGAGTEAFFGQGTRLTVV.

V gene TRBV5-1 combines with J gene TRBJ1-6; D unresolved. CDR3 size: 14 residues. Germline V CDR1 and CDR2: SGHRS, YFSETQ. The germline V and J ends were trimmed by 4 bases and 3 bases, with 8 bases remaining between them. CDR3 DNA sequence: TGCGCCAGCAGCAGAGCTGTCTATAATTCACCCCTCCACTTT. Translated, it gives CASSRAVYNSPLHF.

This clonotype was observed at least ten times. This chain links TRBV7-9 with TRBJ2-5, with TRBD1 matching over 9 bases. Losses at the gene ends were 5 bases for V and 5 bases for J; bases not matched to a gene: 6. Germline lookup yields CDR1 SEHNR and CDR2 FQNEAQ (reference sequence). This CDR3 region has 14 residues. CDR3 sequence (DNA): TGTGCCAGCAGCCCACAGGGGGCAGACGAGACCCAGTACTTC. Translated: CASSPQGADETQYF.

This clonotype was recorded at least ten times. CDR3 nucleotides: TGTGCCAGCAACCTAAGGACGGGGGATTCACCCCTCCACTTT. Translation: CASNLRTGDSPLHF. The J gene is TRBJ1-6, the V gene TRBV2; the D gene is possibly TRBD1 (5 bases). This CDR3 has 14 amino acids. Trimming shortened V by 7 bases and J by 8 bases, and 15 bases separated the two germline ends. Germline assignment: CDR1 SNHLY and CDR2 FYNNEI.

This clonotype was counted a few times. The V call is TRBV20-1, the J call TRBJ2-7, with a tentative D call TRBD1 (7 bases). Per the germline V gene, CDR1 is DFQATT and CDR2 is SNEGSKA (reference sequence). Trimming cost V 8 bases and J 5 bases, with 16 bases left between them. The CDR3 is 12 residues long. The CDR3 bases are TGCAGTCCATACAGGGGAGGTGACGAGCAGTACTTC. Its translation: CSPYRGGDEQYF.

The chain joins TRBV6-1 to TRBJ1-6, with a tentative D call TRBD1 (6 bases). The V gene's germline CDR1 is MNHNS and CDR2 SASEGT. Trimming took off 6 bases at V and 5 bases at J, with 14 bases between the two ends. This CDR3 region has 15 residues. The CDR3 DNA is TGTGCCAGCAGGCCCCGGGGGCCGGATAATTCACCCCTCCACTTT. Its translation: CASRPRGPDNSPLHF.

Regarding this clonotype: This may be a read error: a much more frequent sequence differs by one nucleotide. The V call is TRBV6-2 or TRBV6-3, the J call TRBJ1-6, with 11 bases aligning to TRBD1. CDR3 length: 13 residues. CDR1 and CDR2 (germline): MNHEY, SVGEGT. The CDR3 loop is CAVGQGASSPLHF. CDR3 bases: TGTGCAGTCGGACAGGGGGCCTCTTCACCCCTCCACTTT.

This clonotype was seen many times. The rearrangement uses TRBV18 and TRBJ1-1; 7 bases are shared with TRBD1. CDR3 size: 17 residues. Per germline, CDR1 KGHSH and CDR2 LQKENI. Trimming at V came to 3 bases and at J to 0 bases, leaving 10 bases not matched to a gene. The CDR3 bases are TGTGCCAGCTCACCCCGACAGGGAAATCCCCTGAACACTGAAGCTTTCTTT. Translated: CASSPRQGNPLNTEAFF.

The chain has TRBV11-3 and TRBJ1-6, with 8 nucleotides matching TRBD1. V dropped 5 bases and J dropped 5; count of bases not matched to a gene: 2. This CDR3 comprises 14 residues. Germline V lookup: CDR1 SGHNT, CDR2 YENEEA. CDR3: CASSEGQDNSPLHF. The CDR3, as DNA: TGTGCCAGCAGCGAGGGACAGGATAATTCACCCCTCCACTTT.

Many counts were recorded for this clonotype. The gene calls are TRBV5-4 and TRBJ2-3, with 7 bases identical to TRBD2. Germline loops: CDR1 SGHNT, CDR2 YYREEE (reference sequence). This CDR3 region has 13 residues. Trimming took 3 bases from V and 3 from J; bases not matched to a gene: 1. As DNA, the CDR3 is TGTGCCAGCAGCTACGGGAGGACAGATACGCAGTATTTT. Translated: CASSYGRTDTQYF.

A few counts support this clonotype. The chain recombines TRBV12-3 or TRBV12-4 with TRBJ1-5; the D gene is possibly TRBD1 (5 bases). The germline V and J ends were trimmed by 5 bases and 3 bases, with 14 bases remaining between them. The CDR3 is 15 residues long. In DNA form, the CDR3 reads TGTGCCAGCAGTCCCCCGGGACCGCTCAATCAGCCCCAGCATTTT. The encoded protein is CASSPPGPLNQPQHF.

This chain's CDR3 is CASSYVADYGYTF. CDR3 nucleotide sequence: TGTGCCAGCAGTTACGTGGCCGACTATGGCTACACCTTC. The rearrangement joins TRBV6-5 to TRBJ1-2; D unresolved. V was cut by 2 bases and J by 3 bases, with 7 bases left in between. The CDR3 consists of 13 residues. Per germline, CDR1 MNHEY and CDR2 SVGAGI.

The chain joins TRBV27 to TRBJ1-3; D unresolved. Trimming left V 9 bases short and J 0 bases short, with 6 bases between. Germline V gene data show CDR1 as MNHEY and CDR2 as SMNVEV (reference sequence). This CDR3 region has 12 residues. CDR3 nucleotide sequence: TGTGCCAGGGAGCGCTCTGGAAACACCATATATTTT. Its translation is CARERSGNTIYF.

This clonotype has more than one count but fewer than ten. This chain joins TRBV12-3 or TRBV12-4 and TRBJ2-1; unclear D gene. The CDR3 covers 16 residues. The V and J ends lost 5 bases and 0 bases respectively, with 14 bases between them. CDR3 DNA sequence: TGTGCCAGCAGTGGCCGGCAGGCCAGCTCCTACAATGAGCAGTTCTTC. Its translation: CASSGRQASSYNEQFF.

Many counts were recorded for this clonotype. This chain joins TRBV3-1 and TRBJ2-5, with D unresolved. This CDR3 is 14 amino acids long. CDR1 and CDR2 from the germline V gene are LGHDT and YNNKEL (reference sequence). With 1 base removed from V and 1 base from J, the gap between germline ends came to 7 bases. CDR3 nucleotides: TGTGCCAGCAGCCAAGCGGCAGGCCAAGAGACCCAGTACTTC. It encodes CASSQAAGQETQYF.